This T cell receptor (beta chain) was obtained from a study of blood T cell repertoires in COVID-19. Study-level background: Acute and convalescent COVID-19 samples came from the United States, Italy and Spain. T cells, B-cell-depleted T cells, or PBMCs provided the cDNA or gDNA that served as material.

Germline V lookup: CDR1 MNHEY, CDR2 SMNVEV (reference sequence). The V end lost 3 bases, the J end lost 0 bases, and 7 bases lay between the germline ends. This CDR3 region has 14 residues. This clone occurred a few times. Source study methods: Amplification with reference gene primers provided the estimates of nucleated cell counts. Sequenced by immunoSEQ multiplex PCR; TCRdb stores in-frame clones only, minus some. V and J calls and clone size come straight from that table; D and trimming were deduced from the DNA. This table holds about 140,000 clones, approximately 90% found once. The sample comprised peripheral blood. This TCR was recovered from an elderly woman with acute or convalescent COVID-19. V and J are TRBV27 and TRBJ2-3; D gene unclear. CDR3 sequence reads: CASSLSVSTDTQYF. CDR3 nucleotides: TGTGCCAGCAGTTTGAGCGTAAGCACAGATACGCAGTATTTT.